These 3 T cell receptor beta chains were sequenced from one sample in a study of T cells in Graves' hyperthyroidism and ophthalmopathy. RNA transcripts provided the source from which TCR beta CDR3 regions were amplified. First-round RT-PCR with HTBI primers amplified the TCR CDR3 region. TCRdb passed the multiplex PCR reads through MiXCR, listing each CDR3 protein once. The sample records around 600,000 distinct CDR3 sequences, roughly 15% being singletons. Sequenced material: blood. The receptor source for this set is a middle-aged woman with Graves' ophthalmopathy.

This clonotype has a count of ten or more. This chain links TRBV6-1 with TRBJ2-1, with D possibly being TRBD2 (5 bases). The CDR3 has 13 residues. Germline assignment: CDR1 MNHNS and CDR2 SASEGT. V gave up 2 bases and J gave up 10 bases, with 12 bases separating them. Written as DNA, the CDR3 is TGTGCCAGCAGTGAACTCGCGAGACTAGAGCAGTTCTTC. Protein sequence: CASSELARLEQFF.

This clonotype was counted at least ten times. This chain links TRBV5-1 with TRBJ2-1; the match to TRBD2 covers 14 bases. The CDR3 is 17 amino acids. CDR1 and CDR2 (germline): SGHRS, YFSETQ. V dropped 0 bases and J dropped 7; count of bases not matched to a gene: 6. The CDR3 spells CASSLGLGLAGDNEQFF. Here the CDR3 DNA reads TGCGCCAGCAGCTTGGGGTTGGGACTAGCGGGAGATAATGAGCAGTTCTTC.

This clonotype was counted only a few times. The chain has TRBV7-9 and TRBJ1-4, with unresolved D. CDR3 length: 15 amino acids. Trimming removed 1 base at V and 5 bases at J, with 11 bases between. The germline V gene encodes CDR1 SEHNR and CDR2 FQNEAQ (reference sequence). The CDR3 here is CASSLEPGINEKLFF. For the CDR3, the DNA is TGTGCCAGCAGCTTAGAACCGGGGATCAATGAAAAACTGTTTTTT.